The rows below give T cell receptor beta chains drawn from one sample of a study of technical replicates of blood from a few donors. Assay: immunoSEQ multiplex PCR; the TCRdb copy retains only in-frame clones and omits some. The sample has about 95,000 clones, 85% to 95% seen once; the top ten hold almost 0.35%. Sequenced material: T cells isolated from PBMCs. The receptors here all came from a human donor in good health. Each CDR3 is given with its conserved first and last residue.

v_gene,j_gene,CDR3aa
TRBV5-5,TRBJ1-1,CASSLGVPSRNTEAFF
TRBV5-1,TRBJ1-2,CASSLDRLGYTF
TRBV5-1,TRBJ2-7,CASSLSGGSYEQYF
TRBV4-3,TRBJ1-4,CASSQEGRGALYEKLFF
TRBV7-2,TRBJ1-2,CASSLSLSYGYTF
TRBV7-2,TRBJ2-3,CASSRIGTSGSRDTQYF
TRBV18,TRBJ2-1,CASSRGGTYNEQFF
TRBV11-1,TRBJ1-4,CASARGHGEKLFF
TRBV6-6,TRBJ1-1,CASSYPTGQGNTEAFF
TRBV7-9,TRBJ1-4,CASSAAPTGGDEKLFF
TRBV4-2,TRBJ2-7,CASSQELAGEGKNEQYF
TRBV19,TRBJ2-7,CASWGQGDEDSSYEQYF
TRBV19,TRBJ1-2,CASSIDGGTYGYTF
TRBV10-3,TRBJ1-2,CAIMGAQGYTF
TRBV19,TRBJ1-4,CASRQGFEKLFF
TRBV28,TRBJ1-2,CASSLVTDSYGYTF
TRBV6-6,TRBJ1-5,CASSTGVQPQHF
TRBV27,TRBJ2-1,CASSSTGTGQFF
TRBV7-3,TRBJ1-1,CASSLVPGQGMTFF
TRBV6-4,TRBJ2-2,CASSEGRANTGELFF
TRBV7-9,TRBJ2-3,CASGLARTDTQYF
TRBV19,TRBJ2-7,CASRILAGDSYEQYF
TRBV27,TRBJ2-1,CASSSGTGLRDEQFF
TRBV7-3,TRBJ2-5,CASSRQGSETQYF
TRBV9,TRBJ2-7,CASSLRTGAYEQYF
TRBV4-3,TRBJ2-7,CASSYGLASSEQYF
TRBV14,TRBJ2-4,CASSQGGPGVLVDIQYF
TRBV11-2,TRBJ2-7,CASSLLLRDNIYEQYF
TRBV30,TRBJ2-1,CAWSVPSNEQFF
TRBV7-2,TRBJ2-1,CASSLRLAGVIYNEQFF
TRBV30,TRBJ2-2,CAWQVNTGELFF
TRBV6-5,TRBJ2-3,CASSSPSAGPDTQYF
TRBV6-6,TRBJ1-5,CASSSGKGGNQPQHF
TRBV7-9,TRBJ2-1,CASSLDGTNSYNEQFF
TRBV4-1,TRBJ1-2,CASSHRDSLYGYTF
TRBV14,TRBJ2-3,CASSQVGAGDTQYF
TRBV7-2,TRBJ2-7,CASSLAGTYEQYF
TRBV5-6,TRBJ2-7,CASSPSQLAVAYEQYF
TRBV21-1,TRBJ2-5,CASSSTGIFRETQYF
TRBV6-6,TRBJ2-3,CASSSPGHPTDTQYF
TRBV28,TRBJ2-7,CASSRMGSGPYEQYF
TRBV9,TRBJ2-7,CASSPTPINYEQYF
TRBV4-2,TRBJ2-3,CASSQDYRLAGVTDTQYF
TRBV7-2,TRBJ2-3,CASSSRDTQYF
TRBV4-2,TRBJ1-1,CASSQTQVTNTEAFF
TRBV7-2,TRBJ2-7,CASSLAHNVGTSGKPYEQYF
TRBV27,TRBJ2-1,CATGPVGGIKGWGNEQFF
TRBV30,TRBJ2-7,CAWTLGSSGNHEQYF
TRBV30,TRBJ1-3,CAWSVSSSGNTIYF
TRBV5-1,TRBJ2-3,CASSLGLAGGYTDTQYF
TRBV7-8,TRBJ2-7,CASSPDGGYYEQYF
TRBV9,TRBJ1-5,CASSAGQGWGNQPQHF